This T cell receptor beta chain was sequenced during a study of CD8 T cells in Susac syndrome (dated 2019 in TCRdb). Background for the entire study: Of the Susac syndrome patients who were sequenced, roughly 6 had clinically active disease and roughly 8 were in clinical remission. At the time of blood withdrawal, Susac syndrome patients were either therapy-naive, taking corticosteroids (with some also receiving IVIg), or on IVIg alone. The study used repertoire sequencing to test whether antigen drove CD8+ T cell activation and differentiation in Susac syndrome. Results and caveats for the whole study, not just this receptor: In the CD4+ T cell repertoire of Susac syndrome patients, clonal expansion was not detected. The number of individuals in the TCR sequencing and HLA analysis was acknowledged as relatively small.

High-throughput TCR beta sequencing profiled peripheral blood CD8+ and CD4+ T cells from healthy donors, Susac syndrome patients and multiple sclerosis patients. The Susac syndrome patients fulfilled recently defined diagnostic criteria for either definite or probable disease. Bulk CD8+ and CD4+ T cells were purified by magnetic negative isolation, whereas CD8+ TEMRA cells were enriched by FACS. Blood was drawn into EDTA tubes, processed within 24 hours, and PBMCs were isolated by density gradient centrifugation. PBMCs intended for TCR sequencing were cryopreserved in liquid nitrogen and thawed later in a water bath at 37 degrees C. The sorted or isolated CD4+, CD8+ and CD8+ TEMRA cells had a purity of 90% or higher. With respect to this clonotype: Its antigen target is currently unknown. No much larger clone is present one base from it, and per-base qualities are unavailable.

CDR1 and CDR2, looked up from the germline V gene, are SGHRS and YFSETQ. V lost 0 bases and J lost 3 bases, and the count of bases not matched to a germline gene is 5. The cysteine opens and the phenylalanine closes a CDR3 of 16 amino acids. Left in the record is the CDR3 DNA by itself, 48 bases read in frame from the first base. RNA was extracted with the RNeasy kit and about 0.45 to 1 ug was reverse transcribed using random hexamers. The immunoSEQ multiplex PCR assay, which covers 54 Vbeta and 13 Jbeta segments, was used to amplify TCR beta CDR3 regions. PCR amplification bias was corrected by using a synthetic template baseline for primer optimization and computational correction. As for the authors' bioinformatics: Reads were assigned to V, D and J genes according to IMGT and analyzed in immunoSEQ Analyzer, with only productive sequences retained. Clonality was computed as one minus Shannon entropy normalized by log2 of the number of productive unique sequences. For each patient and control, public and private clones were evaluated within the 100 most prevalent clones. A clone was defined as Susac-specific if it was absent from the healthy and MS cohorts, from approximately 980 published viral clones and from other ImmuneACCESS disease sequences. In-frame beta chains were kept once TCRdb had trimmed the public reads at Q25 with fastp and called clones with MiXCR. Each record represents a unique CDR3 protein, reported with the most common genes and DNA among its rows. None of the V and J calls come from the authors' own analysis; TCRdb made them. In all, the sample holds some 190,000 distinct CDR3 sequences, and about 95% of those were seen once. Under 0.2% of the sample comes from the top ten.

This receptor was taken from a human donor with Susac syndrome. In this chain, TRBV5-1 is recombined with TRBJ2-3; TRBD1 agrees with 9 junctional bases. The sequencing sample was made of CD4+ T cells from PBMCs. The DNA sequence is TGCGCCAGCAGCTTGGTACAGGGGGCAGGTACAGATACGCAGTATTTT. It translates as CASSLVQGAGTDTQYF.